The 28 T cell receptor beta chains reported below all come from one sample, sequenced in a study of T cell responses to AZD1222 COVID-19 vaccine. The data were produced by immunoSEQ multiplex PCR, yet TCRdb's version contains in-frame clones alone and is incomplete. This table holds 130,000 to 150,000 clones, under 95% found once. The sample here was peripheral blood, taken on day 0 of AZD1222 vaccination. Receptor source: an adult in good health.

V and J are TRBV19 and TRBJ2-2, with 9 bases lining up with TRBD2. Germline V lookup: CDR1 LNHDA, CDR2 SQIVND (reference sequence). Trimming at V came to 6 bases and at J to 7 bases, leaving 9 bases not matched to a gene. The CDR3 length is 15 residues. Here the CDR3 reads CASRGGGAGVGELFF. The CDR3 DNA sequence: TGTGCCAGTAGGGGCGGGGGGGCAGGTGTCGGGGAGCTGTTTTTT.

The CDR3 DNA follows: TGTGCCAGCAGCTCCAGTAGCGGGGAGCTGTTTTTT. This encodes CASSSSSGELFF. This chain connects TRBV11-2 to TRBJ2-2; the D is unclear. The V end was cut by 4 bases, the J end by 7 bases, with 7 bases between. This CDR3 region has 12 residues. The V gene's germline CDR1 is SGHAT and CDR2 FQNNGV. Full variable domain (missing parts from reference TRBV11-2 and TRBJ2-2): EAGVAQSPRYKIIEKRQSVAFWCNPISGHATLYWYQQILGQGPKLLIQFQNNGVVDDSQLPKDRFSAERLKGVDSTLKIQPAKLEDSAVYLCASSSSSGELFFGEGSRLTVL.

The genes are TRBV28 and TRBJ1-2; 8 bases agree with TRBD1. This CDR3 region has 15 residues. The trim removed 4 bases at V and 6 bases at J, leaving 10 bases unmatched. In germline, CDR1 is MDHEN, CDR2 SYDVKM. CDR3 protein: CASSSPGAQGDGYTF. The CDR3 DNA follows: TGTGCCAGCAGTTCCCCAGGGGCACAGGGGGATGGCTACACCTTC.

The genes are TRBV5-1 and TRBJ2-3; D unclear. Germline V lookup: CDR1 SGHRS, CDR2 YFSETQ. V shed 2 bases and J shed 2 bases, with 9 bases lying between them. CDR3 length equals 14 residues. For the CDR3, the DNA is TGCGCCAGCAGCTTACTTGGATCCACAGATACGCAGTATTTT. The encoded protein is CASSLLGSTDTQYF.

The chain couples TRBV28 to TRBJ2-7, with 7 nucleotides matching TRBD1. Germline CDR1 and CDR2: MDHEN and SYDVKM. The junction had 1 base not matched to a gene; V was cut back by 2 bases and J by 0 bases. The CDR3 runs to 14 residues. This CDR3 reads CASSLGDSSYEQYF. The CDR3, as DNA: TGTGCCAGCAGTTTAGGGGACAGCTCCTACGAGCAGTACTTC.

The rearrangement links TRBV5-1 to TRBJ2-5, with 7 bases that match TRBD1. The junction had 8 bases not matched to a gene; V was cut back by 2 bases and J by 4 bases. Germline CDR1 SGHRS, CDR2 YFSETQ. CDR3 size: 15 residues. In DNA, the CDR3 is TGCGCCAGCAGCTTAGAGGACAGGTACGGAGAGACCCAGTACTTC. Translated, it gives CASSLEDRYGETQYF.

The chain couples TRBV28 to TRBJ2-1, with D hard to call. The germline V gene encodes CDR1 MDHEN and CDR2 SYDVKM. V lost 5 bases to trimming and J lost 7 bases, with 6 bases between them. CDR3 length: 11 residues. The CDR3 protein is CASSDTNEQFF. CDR3 nucleotides: TGTGCCAGCAGTGACACTAATGAGCAGTTCTTC.

Remarks on this clone: Other nucleotide sequences in the sample specify the same CDR3. This sequence joins TRBV11-2 and TRBJ2-7; 9 bases are a match to TRBD1. The CDR3 length is 14 residues. Looked up from germline, CDR1 is SGHAT and CDR2 is FQNNGV. Trimming removed 1 base from V and 5 bases from J; junction bases left unmatched: 3. The CDR3 bases are TGTGCCAGCAGCTTAGCACAGGGGGCACACGAGCAGTACTTC. Translation: CASSLAQGAHEQYF. The full variable domain, with the rest looked up from reference TRBV11-2 and TRBJ2-7, is EAGVAQSPRYKIIEKRQSVAFWCNPISGHATLYWYQQILGQGPKLLIQFQNNGVVDDSQLPKDRFSAERLKGVDSTLKIQPAKLEDSAVYLCASSLAQGAHEQYFGPGTRLTVT.

This rearrangement joins TRBV19 to TRBJ1-1; D unresolved. The V and J ends lost 8 bases and 0 bases respectively, with 10 bases between them. Germline V CDR1 and CDR2: LNHDA, SQIVND (reference sequence). This CDR3 spans 13 amino acids. The CDR3 loop reads CASDGGLNTEAFF. CDR3 coding DNA: TGTGCCAGTGACGGCGGATTGAACACTGAAGCTTTCTTT.

V usage is TRBV10-1 and J usage is TRBJ1-4; no clear D. V dropped 8 bases and J dropped 0 bases, with 1 base sitting between them. CDR3 size: 11 residues. CDR1 WNHNN and CDR2 SYGVQD come from the germline V gene (reference sequence). CDR3 nucleotide sequence: TGCGCCAGCCCAACTAATGAAAAACTGTTTTTT. The encoded protein is CASPTNEKLFF.

The V and J genes are TRBV24-1 and TRBJ2-7, with 9 bases fitting TRBD1. The V and J ends lost 4 bases and 2 bases, in that order; junction bases with no gene match: 8. The CDR3 loop spans 16 amino acids. CDR1 and CDR2 (germline): KGHDR, SFDVKD. CDR3 sequence reads: CATSDPRTGEAYEQYF. Here the CDR3 DNA reads TGTGCCACCAGTGACCCAAGGACAGGGGAGGCCTACGAGCAGTACTTC.

This rearrangement joins TRBV28 to TRBJ2-3; D is unresolved. The germline V gene has CDR1 MDHEN and CDR2 SYDVKM. The CDR3 extends over 16 amino acids. Trimming took 5 bases from V and 0 from J, leaving 15 bases between them. The CDR3 bases are TGTGCCAGCAGTCACGCCACGGCAGCTAGCACAGATACGCAGTATTTT. It is translated as CASSHATAASTDTQYF.

The J gene is TRBJ2-7, the V gene TRBV5-1; TRBD2 agrees at 7 bases. Germline CDR1 and CDR2: SGHRS and YFSETQ. V lost 0 bases and J lost 3; bases outside the gene matches: 12. The CDR3 runs 17 residues. CDR3 bases: TGCGCCAGCAGCTTGGGAAAGGGACTACCGACCTACTACGAGCAGTACTTC. Translating it yields CASSLGKGLPTYYEQYF.

The J gene is TRBJ1-1, the V gene TRBV15; 7 nucleotides match TRBD1. CDR3 length equals 14 residues. Germline CDR1 and CDR2: LNHNV and YYDKDF (reference sequence). The junction had 5 bases not matched to a gene; V was cut back by 5 bases and J by 2 bases. The CDR3 nucleotides are TGTGCCACCAGCTCCTACAGGGGTAACACTGAAGCTTTCTTT. Protein sequence: CATSSYRGNTEAFF.

This clone appeared a single time. The CDR3 sequence: CASSLKGRNYGYTF. The CDR3 nucleotides are TGTGCCAGCAGTTTAAAGGGGCGGAACTATGGCTACACCTTC. This chain joins TRBV27 and TRBJ1-2; weak D call: TRBD1 (5 bases). The CDR3 has 14 residues. Germline CDR1 is MNHEY and CDR2 is SMNVEV (reference sequence). The V end was cut by 2 bases, the J end by 2 bases, with 9 bases between.

The sample holds one count of this clone. One end of the junction does not line up with germline, which may come from a read error. The rearrangement joins TRBV4-1 to TRBJ2-7; 7 bases fit TRBD2. Germline-derived CDR1 and CDR2 are MGHRA and YSYEKL. CDR3 length equals 12 residues. The CDR3, as DNA: TGCGCCAGCAGCCACCAATCGGGAGGCCTTACCTTC. Its translation: CASSHQSGGLTF.

V is TRBV6-6 and J is TRBJ1-1, with D hard to call. The V end lost 7 bases, the J end lost 13 bases, and 25 bases lay between the germline ends. This CDR3 is built from 14 residues. The germline V gene has CDR1 MNHNY and CDR2 SVGAGI (reference sequence). The CDR3 here is CASTPAVAAHAGFF. The CDR3 bases are TGTGCCAGCACCCCCGCCGTGGCTGCGCACGCGGGTTTCTTT.

The chain employs TRBV4-1 and TRBJ1-2; no firm D call. There are 13 residues in the CDR3. V was shortened by 0 bases and J by 8 bases, with 10 bases between the two germline ends. Looked up from germline, CDR1 is MGHRA and CDR2 is YSYEKL. This CDR3 reads CASSQDSPWGYTF. CDR3 bases: TGCGCCAGCAGCCAAGATAGCCCTTGGGGCTACACCTTC.

The V and J genes are TRBV5-1 and TRBJ1-6; D is possibly TRBD1 (6 bases). Germline V gene data show CDR1 as SGHRS and CDR2 as YFSETQ. The CDR3 has 14 amino acids. The V end lost 2 bases, the J end lost 7 bases, and 10 bases lay between the germline ends. CDR3 sequence reads: CASSFTGKNSPLHF. The CDR3 region has the DNA TGCGCCAGCAGCTTCACAGGGAAAAATTCACCCCTCCACTTT. The full variable domain, completed using reference TRBV5-1 and TRBJ1-6, is KAGVTQTPRYLIKTRGQQVTLSCSPISGHRSVSWYQQTPGQGLQFLFEYFSETQRNKGNFPGRFSGRQFSNSRSEMNVSTLELGDSALYLCASSFTGKNSPLHFGNGTRLTVT.

V and J are TRBV9 and TRBJ1-1, with D possibly matching TRBD1 (5 bases). Germline CDR1 SGDLS, CDR2 YYNGEE. CDR3 length equals 14 residues. The V end lost 6 bases, the J end lost 1 base, and 13 bases lay between the germline ends. CDR3 in amino acids: CASTRVGQNTEAFF. CDR3 nucleotide sequence: TGTGCCAGCACCAGGGTAGGGCAGAACACTGAAGCTTTCTTT.

This chain joins TRBV12-3 or TRBV12-4 and TRBJ2-7; a possible D gene is TRBD1 (6 bases). The CDR3 covers 13 residues. The V gene lost 5 bases and the J gene lost 9 bases, with 17 bases spanning the gap. CDR3 loop: CASSPGQTMRQYF. DNA of the CDR3: TGTGCCAGCAGTCCAGGACAGACCATGAGGCAGTACTTC.

The chain is built from TRBV11-3 and TRBJ2-1; either TRBD1 or TRBD2 may fit D (6 bases each). The ends were cut back, 5 bases at V and 2 bases at J, with 16 bases in the middle. Germline CDR1 SGHNT, CDR2 YENEEA. This CDR3 region has 16 residues. This CDR3 is CASSPPGALAYNEQFF. In DNA form, the CDR3 reads TGTGCCAGCAGCCCCCCGGGGGCCTTAGCCTACAATGAGCAGTTCTTC.

The CDR3 protein is CASSYGTSGTYEQYF. CDR3 coding DNA: TGCGCCAGCAGCTATGGGACTAGCGGGACCTACGAGCAGTACTTC. V is TRBV4-1 and J is TRBJ2-7, with TRBD2 identical over 13 bases. The V and J ends lost 5 bases and 2 bases, in that order; junction bases with no gene match: 3. The CDR3 is 15 amino acids. Looked up from germline, CDR1 is MGHRA and CDR2 is YSYEKL.

The V and J genes are TRBV12-3 or TRBV12-4 and TRBJ1-2; D is unresolved. The ends were cut back, 0 bases at V and 4 bases at J, with 6 bases in the middle. This CDR3 is 13 amino acids long. Here the CDR3 DNA reads TGTGCCAGCAGTTTAGCCATGACCTATGGCTACACCTTC. As protein: CASSLAMTYGYTF.

The sample holds one count of this clone. This chain connects TRBV7-9 to TRBJ1-1, with TRBD1 matching over 9 bases. The CDR3 sequence is 15 residues long. V lost 6 bases and J lost 4; bases outside the gene matches: 9. Germline V gene data show CDR1 as SEHNR and CDR2 as FQNEAQ (reference sequence). CDR3 in DNA: TGTGCCAGCAGGTCATACAGGGGGCGGAGCACTGAAGCTTTCTTT. Protein product: CASRSYRGRSTEAFF.

The sample holds one count of this clone. The chain recombines TRBV15 with TRBJ2-7, with TRBD2 matching 10 bases. V trimming: 3 bases; J trimming: 5 bases; junction bases outside the gene matches: 4. Germline V CDR1 and CDR2: LNHNV, YYDKDF (reference sequence). The CDR3 length is 14 residues. CDR3 in amino acids: CATSRGLAGDEQYF. The DNA for the CDR3 is TGTGCCACCAGCAGGGGGCTAGCGGGAGACGAGCAGTACTTC.

The count of this clone is one. The chain couples TRBV4-2 to TRBJ1-4; the D is unclear. The CDR3 contains 15 residues. Trimming left V 0 bases short and J 1 base short, with 6 bases between. Germline V gene sequence: CDR1 LGHNA, CDR2 YNFKEQ. CDR3 nucleotides: TGTGCCAGCAGCCAAGACGGCAGAACTAATGAAAAACTGTTTTTT. Residues: CASSQDGRTNEKLFF.

The chain uses TRBV11-2 and TRBJ2-3, with TRBD2 matching over 8 bases. The V and J ends lost 3 bases and 6 bases, in that order; junction bases with no gene match: 11. In germline, CDR1 is SGHAT, CDR2 FQNNGV. CDR3 length: 16 amino acids. The CDR3 DNA sequence: TGTGCCAGCAGCTTGGAGGGACTAGAGGGATGGGATACGCAGTATTTT. This codes for CASSLEGLEGWDTQYF.